The rows below give T cell receptor beta chains drawn from one sample of a study of cytomegalovirus exposure and HLA in healthy donors. Some clones are missing from TCRdb's copy, which holds only in-frame ones; the method was immunoSEQ multiplex PCR. The sample has about 200,000 clones; over 75% are singletons. Source material: PBMCs. The receptor source for this set is a woman in her fifties or sixties in good health and CMV-seronegative. Both conserved end residues are part of each CDR3. D genes are given only for firm matches. Clone size is not always given. Where it is, it says once, few, many or a class for expanded clones.

J,size,V,D,DNA,CDR3
TRBJ2-2,-,TRBV7-2,TRBD1,TGTGCCAGCAGCTCTGGACAGGGCGGTGCGACCGGGGAGCTGTTTTTT,CASSSGQGGATGELFF
TRBJ2-5,-,TRBV11-2,-,TGTGCCAGCAGCTTAAGGAGAGCTCGGGAGACCCAGTACTTC,CASSLRRARETQYF
TRBJ1-5,-,TRBV4-2,TRBD1,TGTGCCAGCAGCCAAGACGCCCTTAGACAGGGAACCCAGCATTTT,CASSQDALRQGTQHF
TRBJ2-5,-,TRBV5-1,TRBD2,TGCGCCAGCAGCTCGAGAGCGGGAGGGGAGACCCAGTACTTC,CASSSRAGGETQYF
TRBJ2-7,-,TRBV28,TRBD2,TGTGCAAGCGGGAGGAGGTACGAGCAGTACTTC,CASGRRYEQYF
TRBJ2-1,-,TRBV27,TRBD2,TGTGCCAGCAGTTCGGGACTAGCGGAAAGCTCCTACAATGAGCAGTTCTTC,CASSSGLAESSYNEQFF
TRBJ2-5,-,TRBV28,TRBD1,TGTGCCAGCAGTTTAGCCGGGACAGGTCAAGAGACCCAGTACTTC,CASSLAGTGQETQYF
TRBJ2-1,-,TRBV4-2,TRBD2,TGTGCCAGCAGTTTCGGACTAGCGGGAAATAATGAGCAGTTCTTC,CASSFGLAGNNEQFF
TRBJ2-7,-,TRBV6-6,-,TGTGCCAGCAGTTACTTCGACAGCTACGAGCAGTACTTC,CASSYFDSYEQYF
TRBJ2-5,-,TRBV19,TRBD2,TGTGCCACCGCAGCGCAGTACGGTGTAGGGACTAGGGGGACCCAGTACTTC,CATAAQYGVGTRGTQYF
TRBJ2-1,-,TRBV29-1,TRBD1,TGCAGCGACGTAGGACAGGGGTTCGGCGGTTCCTACAATGAGCAGTTCTTC,CSDVGQGFGGSYNEQFF
TRBJ1-2,-,TRBV15,TRBD1,TGTGCCACCAGCAGACAAACAGGGGAAAACTATGGCTACACCTTC,CATSRQTGENYGYTF
TRBJ2-7,few,TRBV27,TRBD1,TGTGCCAGCAGTCCACAGGGGGGATCCTACGAGCAGTACTTC,CASSPQGGSYEQYF
TRBJ2-5,-,TRBV20-1,-,TGCAGTGTCCGTAAGACCCAGTACTTC,CSVRKTQYF
TRBJ2-1,-,TRBV28,TRBD2,TGTGCCAGCAGTTTAGGGGGGGGATCAATCGCCTACAATGAGCAGTTCTTC,CASSLGGGSIAYNEQFF
TRBJ2-6,once,TRBV18,-,TGTGCCAGCTCACCGCAGGGTCTATATTCTGGGGCCAACGTCCTGACTTTC,CASSPQGLYSGANVLTF
TRBJ2-6,-,TRBV7-6,TRBD1,TGTGCCAGCAGCTCGGGACAGTCGAGCTCTGGGGCCAACGTCCTGACTTTC,CASSSGQSSSGANVLTF
TRBJ2-7,-,TRBV5-1,TRBD1,TGCGCCAGCAGCACAGGGACAGGGGCCTACGAGCAGTACTTC,CASSTGTGAYEQYF
TRBJ2-3,few,TRBV5-1,-,TGCGCCAGCAGCTTGGCCGGAGCTAGCACAGATACGCAGTATTTT,CASSLAGASTDTQYF
TRBJ2-7,-,TRBV27,TRBD2,TGTGCCAGCAGTTTTCTAGCGGGAGGTTCTCACGAGCAGTACTTC,CASSFLAGGSHEQYF
TRBJ2-7,-,TRBV10-3,-,TGTGCCATCAGTGGAGGGGGAAACTACGAGCAGTACTTC,CAISGGGNYEQYF
TRBJ2-2,-,TRBV18,-,TGTGCCAGCTCACCTATGGCAGCGAACACCGGGGAGCTGTTTTTT,CASSPMAANTGELFF
TRBJ2-7,-,TRBV7-9,TRBD1,TGTTCCATCGAGGACAGGGAAGACGAGCAGTACTTC,CSIEDREDEQYF
TRBJ1-5,-,TRBV6-5,-,TGTGCCAGCAGTTACTCCCGGGGAGGCAATCGGCCCCAGCATTTT,CASSYSRGGNRPQHF
TRBJ2-1,-,TRBV7-2,-,TGTGCCAGCAGTCCGGGACTGCCCGAGGGGGGGCTTTTCTACAATGAGCAGTTCTTC,CASSPGLPEGGLFYNEQFF
TRBJ2-7,-,TRBV28,-,TGTGCCAGCATTTGGGGGGAGGGCAGGGGCTACGAGCAGTACTTC,CASIWGEGRGYEQYF
TRBJ2-7,-,TRBV28,TRBD1,TGTGCCACCACCAGCCGGGACAGGGTAAACTACGAGCAGTACTTC,CATTSRDRVNYEQYF
TRBJ2-6,-,TRBV14,-,TGTGCCAGCAGCCAAGAGTACGGTTACTCTGGGGCCAACGTCCTGACTTTC,CASSQEYGYSGANVLTF
TRBJ1-1,-,TRBV6-5,-,TGTGCCAGCAGGAAGGGACACAAGGACACTGAAGCTTTCTTT,CASRKGHKDTEAFF
TRBJ2-7,-,TRBV28,TRBD2,TGTGCCAGCAGAAATAGCGGGAGCTCCTACGAGCAGTACTTC,CASRNSGSSYEQYF
TRBJ2-3,-,TRBV11-3,TRBD1,TGTGCCAGCAGTTCCGGGACAGGGAGGCGTACGCAGTATTTT,CASSSGTGRRTQYF
TRBJ2-3,once,TRBV6-6,-,TGTGCCAGCAGTCCTAACTTGGCAGATACGCAGTATTTT,CASSPNLADTQYF
TRBJ2-1,-,TRBV10-3,TRBD1,TGTGCCATCAGCCGGAGGACAGGGGACAATGAGCAGTTCTTC,CAISRRTGDNEQFF
TRBJ2-6,-,TRBV6-5,TRBD1,TGTGCCAGCACTCTACAGGGGCCTGGGGCCAACGTCCTGACTTTC,CASTLQGPGANVLTF
TRBJ1-5,-,TRBV2,TRBD1,TGTGCCAGCAGTGAGACAGGGGTTAGCAATCAGCCCCAGCATTTT,CASSETGVSNQPQHF
TRBJ2-1,-,TRBV7-9,-,TGTGCCAGCAGCGCTGCCGGAGGTATGTACAATGAGCAGTTCTTC,CASSAAGGMYNEQFF
TRBJ2-3,few,TRBV5-6,-,TGTGCCAGCAGCCTAGCGCTAGAGGCCCCAGATACGCAGTATTTT,CASSLALEAPDTQYF
TRBJ2-7,-,TRBV10-1,-,TGCGCCAGCAGTGACACCGCCCGGGTCCTCTCCTACGAGCAGTACTTC,CASSDTARVLSYEQYF
TRBJ1-3,once,TRBV5-1,-,TGCGCCAGCAGCTTGTCTATGATCTCTGGAAACACCATATATTTT,CASSLSMISGNTIYF
TRBJ1-1,once,TRBV27,TRBD1,TGTGCCAGCAGTTTAGGACAGGGGGCCACTGAAGCTTTCTTT,CASSLGQGATEAFF
TRBJ2-3,-,TRBV5-4,TRBD2,TGTGCCAGCAGCTTGGGCGGGAGCTATGATACGCAGTATTTT,CASSLGGSYDTQYF
TRBJ2-7,-,TRBV7-2,TRBD2,TGTGCCAGCAGCACCCGACTAGCGGGAGGGAGCTCCTACGAGCAGTACTTC,CASSTRLAGGSSYEQYF
TRBJ2-1,-,TRBV9,-,TGTGCCAGCAGCGTGCCGACAGGCTCCATTGACAATGAGCAGTTCTTC,CASSVPTGSIDNEQFF
TRBJ2-1,-,TRBV5-4,-,TGTGCCAGCAGCCAAGGGGGAGTGTCCTACAATGAGCAGTTCTTC,CASSQGGVSYNEQFF
TRBJ2-3,-,TRBV10-3,-,TGTGCCATCAGTGAGCTTCTAGGAGGGGTTCGGGATACGCAGTATTTT,CAISELLGGVRDTQYF
TRBJ2-5,-,TRBV18,TRBD2,TGTGCCAGCTCACCTCAATTAGCGGGAGGGGAGACCCAGTACTTC,CASSPQLAGGETQYF
TRBJ1-2,-,TRBV7-9,-,TGTGCCAGCAGCTTAGAAGGGACATCTATTTATGGCTACACCTTC,CASSLEGTSIYGYTF
TRBJ2-5,-,TRBV28,-,TGTGCCAGTTTCGCCGGGACTGCACAAGAGACCCAGTACTTC,CASFAGTAQETQYF
TRBJ1-3,-,TRBV30,TRBD1,TGTGCCTGGAGTGTACACAGGGGCTCTGGAAACACCATATATTTT,CAWSVHRGSGNTIYF
TRBJ1-3,-,TRBV6-1,TRBD1,TGTGCCAGCAGCGGGGACAGCTCTGGAAACACCATATATTTT,CASSGDSSGNTIYF
TRBJ2-6,-,TRBV5-1,TRBD2,TGCGCCAGCAGCGGAGTAGGCGGGAGAGACTCTGGGGCCAACGTCCTGACTTTC,CASSGVGGRDSGANVLTF
TRBJ2-1,-,TRBV4-1,-,TGCGCCAGCAGCCAAGAGGCGTGGGCCGTTCGCTACAATGAGCAGTTCTTC,CASSQEAWAVRYNEQFF
TRBJ1-2,-,TRBV6-1,-,TGTGCCAGCAGTGAAGGCGGCCCTAACTATGGCTACACCTTC,CASSEGGPNYGYTF
TRBJ2-5,once,TRBV6-5,-,TGTGCCAGCAGTTACGGGAGAAAGGGAGAGACCCAGTACTTC,CASSYGRKGETQYF
TRBJ1-2,once,TRBV6-5,-,TGTGCCAGCAGTTACACGGGTCGAGAACTTATGGGCTACACCTTC,CASSYTGRELMGYTF